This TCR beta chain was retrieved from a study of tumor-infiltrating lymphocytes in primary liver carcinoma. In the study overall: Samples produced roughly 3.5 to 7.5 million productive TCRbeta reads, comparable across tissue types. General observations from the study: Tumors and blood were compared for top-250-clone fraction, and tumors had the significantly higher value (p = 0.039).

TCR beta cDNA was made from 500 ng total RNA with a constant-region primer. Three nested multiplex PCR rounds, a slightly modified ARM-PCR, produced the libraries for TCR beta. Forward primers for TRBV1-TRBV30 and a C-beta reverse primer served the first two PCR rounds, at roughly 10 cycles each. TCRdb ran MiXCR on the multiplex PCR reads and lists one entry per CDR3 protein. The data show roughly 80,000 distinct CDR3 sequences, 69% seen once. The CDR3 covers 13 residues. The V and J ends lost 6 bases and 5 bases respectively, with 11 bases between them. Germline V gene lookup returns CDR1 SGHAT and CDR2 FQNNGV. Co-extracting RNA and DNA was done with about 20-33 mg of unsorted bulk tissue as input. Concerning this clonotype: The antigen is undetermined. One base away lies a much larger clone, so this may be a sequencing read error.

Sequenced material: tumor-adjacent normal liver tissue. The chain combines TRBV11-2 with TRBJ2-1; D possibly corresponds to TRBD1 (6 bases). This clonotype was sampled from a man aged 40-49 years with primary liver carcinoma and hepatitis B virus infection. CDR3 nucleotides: TGTGCCAGCAGATATACAGGGAACAATGAGCAGTTCTTC. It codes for CASRYTGNNEQFF.